Listed here are 10 T cell receptor beta chains from one sample, sequenced in a study of T cell clonality in common variable immunodeficiency. Using immunoSEQ multiplex PCR, the repertoire was profiled, and TCRdb retains in-frame clones only, with some absent. The specimen has more than 30,000 clones, none found just once. The sequencing sample was made of peripheral blood mononuclear cells. Source of these receptors: a person between 18 and 75 years old in good health.

This clone has at least ten counts. One junction end does not reproduce the germline sequence, and a read error may be involved. The observed sequence ends 3 residues before the CDR3 terminus, with the missing tail filled in from the germline J gene. The chain recombines TRBV4-2 with TRBJ1-2, with D perhaps matching TRBD1 (6 bases). Germline-derived CDR1 and CDR2 are LGHNA and YNFKEQ. The CDR3 is 13 amino acids. The CDR3 DNA, read in part, is TGCGCCAGCAGCCAAGACAGGTCATATGGC. Its protein is CASSQDRSYG. The CDR3 in full is CASSQDRSYGYTF.

This clone was seen repeatedly, ten times or more. The CDR3 goes on 3 residues after the read ends, and that part is filled in from the germline J gene. The chain couples TRBV5-4 to TRBJ2-5, with 11 bases fitting TRBD2. There are 16 residues in the CDR3. After removal of 0 bases from V and 0 bases from J, the junction contained 1 base not matched to a gene. Germline V gene lookup returns CDR1 SGHNT and CDR2 YYREEE (reference sequence). The covered CDR3 bases are TGTGCCAGCAGCTTGGCTAGCGGGGGGTACCAAGAGACC. Translated: CASSLASGGYQET. In full, the CDR3 reads CASSLASGGYQETQYF.

In the case of this clone: The read terminates 3 residues ahead of where the CDR3 ends, so the germline J gene completes it. This chain joins TRBV19 and TRBJ2-5; 7 bases align to TRBD1. V trimming: 6 bases; J trimming: 5 bases; junction bases outside the gene matches: 9. CDR3 size: 14 residues. Germline values: CDR1 LNHDA, CDR2 SQIVND (reference sequence). The DNA read from the CDR3 is TGTGCCAGTAGACCGACAGGGTCGTCCGAGACC. Its protein is CASRPTGSSET. The entire CDR3 is CASRPTGSSETQYF.

Relative to its sample, this clone is medium-sized (0.01 to 0.1%). The read halts 3 residues ahead of the CDR3 end, with the missing end drawn from the germline J gene. The chain is built from TRBV12-5 and TRBJ2-1; 7 bases fit TRBD1. Germline V gives CDR1 LGHNT, CDR2 FRNRAP. CDR3 length: 15 amino acids. J gave up 6 bases and V 6 bases, and 11 bases lay outside the gene matches. CDR3 bases read: TGTGCTAGTGGCTCTGACAGGGTTTTCTCCAATGAG. It translates to CASGSDRVFSNE. The full CDR3 protein is CASGSDRVFSNEQFF.

This clone occurred many times. Read coverage stops 3 residues before the CDR3 terminus; the germline J gene supplies the remainder. V is TRBV14 and J is TRBJ1-2, with a tentative D call TRBD1 (6 bases). There are 14 residues in the CDR3. The V end lost 4 bases, the J end lost 2 bases, and 11 bases lay between the germline ends. Looked up from germline, CDR1 is SGHDN and CDR2 is FVKESK. CDR3 bases read: TGTGCCAGCAGCCTCGACAGGTTCAACTATGGC. Protein product: CASSLDRFNYG. The whole CDR3 region reads CASSLDRFNYGYTF. The entire variable domain, with the rest obtained from reference TRBV14 and TRBJ1-2, is as follows: EAGVTQFPSHSVIEKGQTVTLRCDPISGHDNLYWYRRVMGKEIKFLLHFVKESKQDESGMPNNRFLAERTGGTYSTLKVQPAELEDSGVYFCASSLDRFNYGYTFGSGTRLTVV.

This clone was found many times. The read falls 3 residues short of the CDR3 end, and the missing part is taken from the germline J gene. V gene TRBV13 combines with J gene TRBJ2-7, with D perhaps TRBD1 (6 bases). Trimming took off 5 bases at V and 2 bases at J, with 10 bases between the two ends. CDR3 length: 13 amino acids. CDR1 is PRHDT and CDR2 is FYEKMQ in the germline V gene (reference sequence). This CDR3 reads CASSPGQPYEQYF. CDR3 bases read: TGTGCCAGCAGCCCCGGACAGCCCTACGAG. Filled out from reference TRBV13 and TRBJ2-7, the complete variable domain reads AAGVIQSPRHLIKEKRETATLKCYPIPRHDTVYWYQQGPGQDPQFLISFYEKMQSDKGSIPDRFSAQQFSDYHSELNMSSLELGDSALYFCASSPGQPYEQYFGPGTRLTVT.

This clone was found many times. With the read ending 3 residues before the CDR3 end, the germline J gene is used to fill in that end. V gene TRBV7-2 combines with J gene TRBJ2-6, with a possible D match to TRBD2 (5 bases). Per the germline V gene, CDR1 is SGHTA and CDR2 is FQGNSA. V was cut by 2 bases and J by 4 bases, with 9 bases left in between. The CDR3 extends over 15 amino acids. CDR3 residues: CASSLNPGGANVLTF. The DNA read from the CDR3 is TGTGCCAGCAGCTTAAACCCGGGGGGGGCCAACGTC.

In this sample, this clone turned up many times. The CDR3 goes on 3 residues after the read ends, and that part is filled in from the germline J gene. The gene calls are TRBV5-1 and TRBJ2-3; D perhaps matches TRBD2 (6 bases). Germline CDR1 reads SGHRS; CDR2 reads YFSETQ. CDR3 length equals 15 residues. Trimming removed 3 bases from V and 2 bases from J, with 13 bases in between. The CDR3 DNA, read in part, is TGCGCCAGCAGCTCCACAGGACTAATCACAGATACG. Translating gives CASSSTGLITDT. The entire CDR3 is CASSSTGLITDTQYF. Filled out from reference TRBV5-1 and TRBJ2-3, the complete variable domain reads KAGVTQTPRYLIKTRGQQVTLSCSPISGHRSVSWYQQTPGQGLQFLFEYFSETQRNKGNFPGRFSGRQFSNSRSEMNVSTLELGDSALYLCASSSTGLITDTQYFGPGTRLTVL.

This clone was seen at least ten times. The DNA ends 3 residues before the CDR3 does, and the rest of the CDR3 is filled in from the germline J gene. This chain uses TRBV9 with TRBJ1-3, with no clear D. The CDR3 has 15 amino acids. Germline V gene data show CDR1 as SGDLS and CDR2 as YYNGEE. V dropped 4 bases and J dropped 1 base, with 12 bases sitting between them. Partial CDR3 DNA: TGTGCCAGCAGCTCAGGAGGGTCTTCTGGAAACACC. This translates into CASSSGGSSGNT. The entire CDR3 reads CASSSGGSSGNTIYF.

This clone occurred a few times. The missing CDR3 end, 3 residues past where the read stops, is filled in from the germline J gene. The chain recombines TRBV25-1 with TRBJ2-5, with D possibly being TRBD1 (5 bases). This CDR3 is 17 amino acids long. Germline lookup yields CDR1 MGHDK and CDR2 SYGVNS. Trimming left V 1 base short and J 0 bases short, with 15 bases between. CDR3 region: CASSESPTDPYQETQYF. The DNA read from the CDR3 is TGTGCCAGCAGTGAATCCCCGACAGACCCGTACCAAGAGACC.